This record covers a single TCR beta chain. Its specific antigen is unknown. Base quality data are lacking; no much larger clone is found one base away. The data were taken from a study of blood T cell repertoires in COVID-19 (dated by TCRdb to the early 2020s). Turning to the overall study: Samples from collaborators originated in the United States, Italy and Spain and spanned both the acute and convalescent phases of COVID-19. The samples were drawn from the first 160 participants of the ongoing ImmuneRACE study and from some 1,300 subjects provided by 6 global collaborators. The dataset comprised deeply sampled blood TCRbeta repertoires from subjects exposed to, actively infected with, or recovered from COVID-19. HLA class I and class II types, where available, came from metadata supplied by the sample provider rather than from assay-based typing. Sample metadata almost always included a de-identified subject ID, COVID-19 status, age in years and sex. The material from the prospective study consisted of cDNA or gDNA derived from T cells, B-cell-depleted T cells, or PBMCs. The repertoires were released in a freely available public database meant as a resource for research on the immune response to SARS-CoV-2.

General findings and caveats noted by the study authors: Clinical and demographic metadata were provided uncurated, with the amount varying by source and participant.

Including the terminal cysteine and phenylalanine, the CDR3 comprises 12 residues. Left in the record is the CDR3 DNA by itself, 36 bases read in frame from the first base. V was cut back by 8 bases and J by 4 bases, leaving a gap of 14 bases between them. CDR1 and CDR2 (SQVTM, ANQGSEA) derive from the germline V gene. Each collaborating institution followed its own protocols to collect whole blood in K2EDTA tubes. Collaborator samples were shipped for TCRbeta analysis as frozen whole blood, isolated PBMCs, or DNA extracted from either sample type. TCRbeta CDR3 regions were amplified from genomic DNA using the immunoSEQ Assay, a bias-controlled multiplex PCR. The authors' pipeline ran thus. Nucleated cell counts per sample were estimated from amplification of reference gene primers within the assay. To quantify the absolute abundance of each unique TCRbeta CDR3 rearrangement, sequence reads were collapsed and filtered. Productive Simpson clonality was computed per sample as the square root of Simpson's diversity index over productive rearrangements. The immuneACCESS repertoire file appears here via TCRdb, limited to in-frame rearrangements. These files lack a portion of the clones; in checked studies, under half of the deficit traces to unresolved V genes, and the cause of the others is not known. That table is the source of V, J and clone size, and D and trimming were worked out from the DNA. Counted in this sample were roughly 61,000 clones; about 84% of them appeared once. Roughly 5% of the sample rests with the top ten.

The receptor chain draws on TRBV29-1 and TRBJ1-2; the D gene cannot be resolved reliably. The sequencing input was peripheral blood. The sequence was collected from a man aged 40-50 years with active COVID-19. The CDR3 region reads CSSSLQSYGYTF. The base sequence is TGCAGCTCCTCTTTACAGTCCTATGGCTACACCTTC.